The clone carrying this TCR beta chain appeared a few times. Its target is not known. V lost 1 base to trimming and J lost 4 bases, with 13 bases between them. CDR1 is SGHVS, CDR2 FNYEAQ, per germline. The CDR3 contains 15 residues. The data originate from a study of human T cells and chemical hapten exposure. Study summary: An approximately 2 cm by approximately 2 cm inner upper arm patch received 2% DPC for sensitization. Study-level points and caveats: Higher patch test scores went with higher counts of PT1 expanded TCRs.

In the original processing: TCR counts had a median of about 94,000 per sample and spanned 23,224 to 690,600. Each CDR3 protein gets one entry after TCRdb re-called the RACE reads with MiXCR. TCRdb, rather than the study authors, made the V and J calls. The table lists some 84,000 distinct CDR3 sequences, 8.5% to 12% of them singletons. Time point specified: patch test 2, 6 weeks after DPC sensitization. As to treatment: therapeutic diphenylcyclopropenone sensitization with weekly scalp DPC. Alopecia patients between 18 and 70 years old and suitable for DPC were used as donors. The sample consisted of whole blood, taken in connection with sensitization to the hapten diphenylcyclopropenone (DPC). The chain couples TRBV7-6 to TRBJ1-1; D gene ambiguous. The receptor was derived from a woman in her forties or fifties with alopecia areata. Some clones in this sample may be carry-over from other donors' samples. The CDR3 here is CASSLGPTFSTEAFF. The CDR3 nucleotides are TGTGCCAGCAGCTTAGGTCCGACATTCAGCACTGAAGCTTTCTTT. Supplemented by reference TRBV7-6 and TRBJ1-1, the full variable domain reads GAGVSQSPRYKVTKRGQDVALRCDPISGHVSLYWYRQALGQGPEFLTYFNYEAQQDKSGLPNDRFSAERPEGSISTLTIQRTEQRDSAMYRCASSLGPTFSTEAFFGQGTRLTVV.